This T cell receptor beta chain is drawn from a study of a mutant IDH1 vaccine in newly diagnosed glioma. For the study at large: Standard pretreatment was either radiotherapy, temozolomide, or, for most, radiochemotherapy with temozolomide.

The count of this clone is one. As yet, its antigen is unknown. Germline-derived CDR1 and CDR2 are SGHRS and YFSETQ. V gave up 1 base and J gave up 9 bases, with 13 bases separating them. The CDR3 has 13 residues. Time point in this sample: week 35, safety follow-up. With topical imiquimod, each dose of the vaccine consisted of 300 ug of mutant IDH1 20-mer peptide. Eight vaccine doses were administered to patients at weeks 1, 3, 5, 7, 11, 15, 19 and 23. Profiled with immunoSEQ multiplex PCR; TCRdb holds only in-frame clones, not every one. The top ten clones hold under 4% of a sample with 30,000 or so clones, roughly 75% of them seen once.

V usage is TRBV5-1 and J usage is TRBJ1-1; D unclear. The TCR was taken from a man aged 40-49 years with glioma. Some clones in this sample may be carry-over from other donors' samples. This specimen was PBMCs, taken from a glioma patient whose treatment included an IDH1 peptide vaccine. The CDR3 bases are TGCGCCAGCAGCTTGCGATTCGGGCAGAAAGCTTTCTTT. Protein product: CASSLRFGQKAFF.